This T cell receptor (beta chain) is drawn from a study of post-analysis software for immune sequencing data. Study-wide findings and caveats: Patients with multiple sclerosis recorded significantly lower normalized Chao1 diversity than controls, the study found. When the samples were clustered directly with F measure, those that had been prepared in the same batch showed strong co-clustering. Patients carried several TRBV segments more frequently than controls did, and TRBV5-6, TRBV5-1 and TRBV20-1 were among them.

For this clonotype: Its specificity is not known.

TCR beta cDNA libraries had unique molecular identifiers. TCRdb re-derived calls from the PCR reads in MiXCR, one entry per CDR3 protein. In the table there are 650,000 to 900,000 distinct CDR3 sequences, about 43% of which are singletons. The CDR3 has 13 residues. V shed 6 bases and J shed 1 base, with 10 bases lying between them. Germline values: CDR1 MNHNS, CDR2 SASEGT. The chain employs TRBV6-1 and TRBJ2-7, with unresolved D. The material sequenced was blood. This TCR was recovered from a girl between 5 and 17 years old with multiple sclerosis. The CDR3 region is CASRDVASYEQYF. CDR3 in DNA: TGTGCCAGCAGGGACGTTGCATCCTACGAGCAGTACTTC.